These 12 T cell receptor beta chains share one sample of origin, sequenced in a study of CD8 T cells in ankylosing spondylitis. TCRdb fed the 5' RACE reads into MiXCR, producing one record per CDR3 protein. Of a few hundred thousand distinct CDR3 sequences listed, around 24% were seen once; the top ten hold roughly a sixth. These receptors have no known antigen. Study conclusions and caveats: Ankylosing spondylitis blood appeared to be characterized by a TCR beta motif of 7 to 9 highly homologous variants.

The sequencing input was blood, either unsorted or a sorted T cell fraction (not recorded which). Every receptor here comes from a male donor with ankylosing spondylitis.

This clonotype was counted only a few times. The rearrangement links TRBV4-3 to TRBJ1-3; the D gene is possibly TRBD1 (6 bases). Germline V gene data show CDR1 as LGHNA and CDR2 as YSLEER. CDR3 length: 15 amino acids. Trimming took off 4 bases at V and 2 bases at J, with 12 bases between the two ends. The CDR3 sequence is CASSPQAGAGNTIYF. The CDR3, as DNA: TGCGCCAGCAGCCCCCAGGCAGGGGCTGGAAACACCATATATTTT.

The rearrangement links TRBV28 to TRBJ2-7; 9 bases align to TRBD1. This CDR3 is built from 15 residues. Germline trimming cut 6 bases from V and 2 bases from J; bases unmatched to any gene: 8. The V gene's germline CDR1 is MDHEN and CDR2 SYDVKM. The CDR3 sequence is CASRTGTGYPYEQYF. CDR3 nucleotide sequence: TGTGCCAGCAGAACCGGGACAGGGTATCCCTACGAGCAGTACTTC.

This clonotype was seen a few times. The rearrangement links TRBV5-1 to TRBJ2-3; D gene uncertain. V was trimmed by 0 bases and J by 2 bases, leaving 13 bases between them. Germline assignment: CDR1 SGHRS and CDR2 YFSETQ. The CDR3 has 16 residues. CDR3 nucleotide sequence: TGCGCCAGCAGCTTGGCCTCGATCGGGCCCACAGATACGCAGTATTTT. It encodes CASSLASIGPTDTQYF.

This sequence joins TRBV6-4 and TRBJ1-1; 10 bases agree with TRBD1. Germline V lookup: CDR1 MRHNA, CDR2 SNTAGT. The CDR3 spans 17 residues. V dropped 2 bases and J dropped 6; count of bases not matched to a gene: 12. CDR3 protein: CASSDPTGGGLDPEAFF. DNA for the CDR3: TGTGCCAGCAGTGACCCGACAGGGGGCGGTTTAGACCCTGAAGCTTTCTTT.

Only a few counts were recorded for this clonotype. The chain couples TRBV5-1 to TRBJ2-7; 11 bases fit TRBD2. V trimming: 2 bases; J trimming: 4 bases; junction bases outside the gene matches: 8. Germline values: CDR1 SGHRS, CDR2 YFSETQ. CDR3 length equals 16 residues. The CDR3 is CASSFITSGRQYEQYF. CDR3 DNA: TGCGCCAGCAGCTTCATAACTAGCGGGAGACAGTACGAGCAGTACTTC. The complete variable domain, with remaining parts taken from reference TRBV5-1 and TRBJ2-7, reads KAGVTQTPRYLIKTRGQQVTLSCSPISGHRSVSWYQQTPGQGLQFLFEYFSETQRNKGNFPGRFSGRQFSNSRSEMNVSTLELGDSALYLCASSFITSGRQYEQYFGPGTRLTVT.

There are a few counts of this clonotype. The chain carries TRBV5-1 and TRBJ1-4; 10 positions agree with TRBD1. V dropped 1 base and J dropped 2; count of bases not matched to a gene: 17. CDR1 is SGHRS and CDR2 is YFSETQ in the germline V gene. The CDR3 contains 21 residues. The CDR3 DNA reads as TGCGCCAGCAGCTTGAGGCCATTCGGGACAGGGGCGTTGTTGACTAATGAAAAACTGTTTTTT. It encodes CASSLRPFGTGALLTNEKLFF. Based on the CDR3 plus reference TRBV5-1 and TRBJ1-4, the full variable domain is KAGVTQTPRYLIKTRGQQVTLSCSPISGHRSVSWYQQTPGQGLQFLFEYFSETQRNKGNFPGRFSGRQFSNSRSEMNVSTLELGDSALYLCASSLRPFGTGALLTNEKLFFGSGTQLSVL.

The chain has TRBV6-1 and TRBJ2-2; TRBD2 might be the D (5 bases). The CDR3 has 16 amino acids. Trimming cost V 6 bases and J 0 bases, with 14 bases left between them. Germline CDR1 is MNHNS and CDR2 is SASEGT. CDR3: CASSVLAAANTGELFF. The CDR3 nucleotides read TGTGCCAGCAGCGTCCTAGCTGCCGCGAACACCGGGGAGCTGTTTTTT.

As DNA, the CDR3 is TGTGCCAGCAGATTTACAGGGGCCTACAATGAGCAGTTCTTC. Translated, it gives CASRFTGAYNEQFF. The chain is built from TRBV6-1 and TRBJ2-1; 7 nucleotides line up with TRBD1. The CDR3 contains 14 residues. Germline CDR1 is MNHNS and CDR2 is SASEGT. The junction had 4 bases not matched to a gene; V was cut back by 6 bases and J by 2 bases.

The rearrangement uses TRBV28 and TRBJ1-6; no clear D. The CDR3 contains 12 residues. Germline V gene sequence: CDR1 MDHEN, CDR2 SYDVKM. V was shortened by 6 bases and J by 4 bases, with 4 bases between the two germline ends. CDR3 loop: CASREYNSPLHF. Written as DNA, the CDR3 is TGTGCCAGCAGAGAGTATAATTCACCCCTCCACTTT.

This CDR3 reads CASSDPEVPLLKAFF. CDR3 bases: TGTGCCAGCAGTGACCCTGAGGTTCCGCTACTGAAGGCTTTCTTT. This sequence joins TRBV25-1 and TRBJ1-1; unclear D gene. The CDR3 runs to 15 residues. Trimming took 3 bases from V and 11 from J, leaving 22 bases between them. Germline CDR1 and CDR2: MGHDK and SYGVNS. The entire variable domain, with the rest obtained from reference TRBV25-1 and TRBJ1-1, is as follows: EADIYQTPRYLVIGTGKKITLECSQTMGHDKMYWYQQDPGMELHLIHYSYGVNSTEKGDLSSESTVSRIRTEHFPLTLESARPSHTSQYLCASSDPEVPLLKAFFGQGTRLTVV.

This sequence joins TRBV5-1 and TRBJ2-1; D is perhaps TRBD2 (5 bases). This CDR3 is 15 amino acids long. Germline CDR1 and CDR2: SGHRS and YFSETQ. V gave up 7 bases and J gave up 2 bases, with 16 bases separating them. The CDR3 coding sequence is TGCGCCAGCGCTCCGGCGGGCCCACCCTACAATGAGCAGTTCTTC. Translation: CASAPAGPPYNEQFF.

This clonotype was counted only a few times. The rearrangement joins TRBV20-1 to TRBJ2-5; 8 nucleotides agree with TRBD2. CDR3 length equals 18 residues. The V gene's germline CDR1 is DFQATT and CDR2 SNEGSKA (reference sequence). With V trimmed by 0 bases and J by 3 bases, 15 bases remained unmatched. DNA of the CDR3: TGCAGTGCTAGAGATTGGAGGGCGGGAGGACGCGGGGAAGAGACCCAGTACTTC. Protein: CSARDWRAGGRGEETQYF.